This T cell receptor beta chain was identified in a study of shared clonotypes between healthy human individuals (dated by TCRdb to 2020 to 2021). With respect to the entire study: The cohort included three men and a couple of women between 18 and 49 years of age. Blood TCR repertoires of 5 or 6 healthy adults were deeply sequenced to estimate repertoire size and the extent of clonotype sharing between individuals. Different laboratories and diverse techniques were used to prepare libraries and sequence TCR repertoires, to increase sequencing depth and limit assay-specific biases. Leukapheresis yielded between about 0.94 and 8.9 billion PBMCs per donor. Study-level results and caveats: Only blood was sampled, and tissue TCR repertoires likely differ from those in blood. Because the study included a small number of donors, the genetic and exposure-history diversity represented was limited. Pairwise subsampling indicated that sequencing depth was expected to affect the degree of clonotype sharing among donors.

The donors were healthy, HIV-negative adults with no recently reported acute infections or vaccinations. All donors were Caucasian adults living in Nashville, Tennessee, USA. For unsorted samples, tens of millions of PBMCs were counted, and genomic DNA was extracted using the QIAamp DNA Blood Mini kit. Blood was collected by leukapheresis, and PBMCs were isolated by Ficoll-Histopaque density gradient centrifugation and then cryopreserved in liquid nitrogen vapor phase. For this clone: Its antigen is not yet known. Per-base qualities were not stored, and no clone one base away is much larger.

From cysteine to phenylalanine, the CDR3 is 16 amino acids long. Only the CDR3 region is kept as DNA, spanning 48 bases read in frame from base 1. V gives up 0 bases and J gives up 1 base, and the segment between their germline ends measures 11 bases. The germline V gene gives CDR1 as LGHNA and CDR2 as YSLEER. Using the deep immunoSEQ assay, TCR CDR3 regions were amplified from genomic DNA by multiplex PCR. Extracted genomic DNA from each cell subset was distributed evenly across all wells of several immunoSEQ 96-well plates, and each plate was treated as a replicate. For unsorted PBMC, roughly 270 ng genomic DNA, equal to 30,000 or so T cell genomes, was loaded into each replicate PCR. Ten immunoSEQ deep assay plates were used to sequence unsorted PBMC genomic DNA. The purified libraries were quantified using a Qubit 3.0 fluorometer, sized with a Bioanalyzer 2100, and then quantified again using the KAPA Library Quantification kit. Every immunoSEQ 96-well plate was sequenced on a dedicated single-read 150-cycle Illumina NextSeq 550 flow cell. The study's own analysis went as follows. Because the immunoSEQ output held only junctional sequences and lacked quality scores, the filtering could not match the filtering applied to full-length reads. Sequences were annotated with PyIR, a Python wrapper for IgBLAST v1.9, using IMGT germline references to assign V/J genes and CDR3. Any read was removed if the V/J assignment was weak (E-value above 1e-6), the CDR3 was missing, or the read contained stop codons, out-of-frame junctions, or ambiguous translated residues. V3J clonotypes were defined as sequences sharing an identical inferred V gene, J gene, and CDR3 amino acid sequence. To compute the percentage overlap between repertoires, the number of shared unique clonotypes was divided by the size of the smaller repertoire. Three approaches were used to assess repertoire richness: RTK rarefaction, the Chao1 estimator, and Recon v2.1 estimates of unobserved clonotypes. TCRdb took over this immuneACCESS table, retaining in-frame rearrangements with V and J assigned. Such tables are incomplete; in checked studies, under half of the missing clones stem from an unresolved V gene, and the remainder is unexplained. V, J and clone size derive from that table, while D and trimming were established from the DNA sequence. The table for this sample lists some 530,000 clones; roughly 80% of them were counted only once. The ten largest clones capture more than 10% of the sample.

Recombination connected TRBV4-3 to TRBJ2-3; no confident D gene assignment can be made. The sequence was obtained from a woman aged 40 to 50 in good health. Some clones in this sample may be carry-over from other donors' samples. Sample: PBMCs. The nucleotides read TGCGCCAGCAGCCAAGATGGGAACCCCCGCACAGATACGCAGTATTTT. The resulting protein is CASSQDGNPRTDTQYF.